This T cell receptor (beta chain) is from a study of T cells in Graves' hyperthyroidism and ophthalmopathy. CDR3 length: 14 residues. The germline V and J ends were trimmed by 3 bases and 0 bases, with 6 bases remaining between them. Germline CDR1 MDHEN, CDR2 SYDVKM. Researchers amplified the TCR beta CDR3 regions from RNA transcripts. HTBI primers drove first-round RT-PCR of the TCR CDR3. One entry per CDR3 protein results from TCRdb running MiXCR on the multiplex PCR reads. The sample yields more than 600,000 distinct CDR3 sequences, approximately 16% seen once. The chain has TRBV28 and TRBJ2-4; D unclear. The receptor was derived from a man between 18 and 35 years old with Graves' hyperthyroidism. The sample taken for sequencing was blood. The CDR3 spells CASSFLLAKNIQYF. CDR3 DNA sequence: TGTGCCAGCAGTTTCTTATTAGCCAAAAACATTCAGTACTTC. Filled out from reference TRBV28 and TRBJ2-4, the complete variable domain reads DVKVTQSSRYLVKRTGEKVFLECVQDMDHENMFWYRQDPGLGLRLIYFSYDVKMKEKGDIPEGYSVSREKKERFSLILESASTNQTSMYLCASSFLLAKNIQYFGAGTRLSVL.